A selection of T cell receptor beta chains follows, all from one sample in a study of cytomegalovirus exposure and HLA in healthy donors. Generated by immunoSEQ multiplex PCR, the TCRdb table keeps only in-frame clones and is missing some. Of approximately 190,000 clones listed, approximately 84% are singletons. The sequencing sample was made of PBMCs. The receptors derive from a woman aged 45-65 years in good health and CMV-seropositive. CDR3s include the opening cysteine and the closing phenylalanine or tryptophan. The D gene is left open where the match is weak. Expanded clones get a size class; other rows say once, few or many, or leave the size out.

d_call | j_call | clone_size | v_call | cdr3_aa | cdr3_nt
. | TRBJ1-6 | few | TRBV7-6 | CASSTRLDSPLHF | TGTGCCAGCAGCACCCGACTAGATTCACCCCTCCACTTT
. | TRBJ1-1 | once | TRBV7-9 | CSSSWTGGINTEAFF | TGTTCCAGCAGCTGGACCGGCGGGATTAACACTGAAGCTTTCTTT
. | TRBJ1-5 | . | TRBV19 | CASSIDRSEEPQHF | TGTGCCAGTAGTATAGATCGATCGGAGGAGCCCCAGCATTTT
. | TRBJ2-1 | . | TRBV7-9 | CASSLGGGGVYNEQFF | TGTGCCAGCAGCTTAGGCGGGGGCGGCGTGTACAATGAGCAGTTCTTC
. | TRBJ1-2 | . | TRBV6-6 | CASSRLTQEGGYTF | TGTGCCAGCAGTAGACTCACACAGGAGGGTGGCTACACCTTC
TRBD1 | TRBJ1-5 | . | TRBV6-1 | CASSLGQMGNQPQHF | TGTGCCAGCAGCCTGGGACAGATGGGCAATCAGCCCCAGCATTTT
. | TRBJ2-3 | . | TRBV7-2 | CASSLTSGDTQYF | TGTGCCAGCAGCTTAACTAGTGGAGATACGCAGTATTTT
. | TRBJ2-3 | . | TRBV10-2 | CASSSGSTDTQYF | TGCGCCAGCAGTAGCGGGAGCACAGATACGCAGTATTTT
TRBD2 | TRBJ2-7 | . | TRBV2 | CASSLDGGAHEQYF | TGTGCCAGCAGCTTGGACGGGGGGGCCCACGAGCAGTACTTC
TRBD1 | TRBJ1-4 | . | TRBV11-1 | CASSLGTGEKLFF | TGTGCCAGCAGCCTAGGGACAGGTGAAAAACTGTTTTTT
. | TRBJ1-4 | . | TRBV2 | CASNVFGRGNEKLFF | TGTGCCAGCAACGTCTTCGGCAGGGGTAATGAAAAACTGTTTTTT
. | TRBJ2-6 | few | TRBV27 | CASSQGAGANVLTF | TGTGCCAGCAGTCAGGGTGCTGGGGCCAACGTCCTGACTTTC
. | TRBJ1-5 | . | TRBV12-2 | CASRLAGGAAPYNQPQHF | TGTGCAAGTCGCTTAGCCGGGGGGGCAGCACCTTACAATCAGCCCCAGCATTTT
TRBD1 | TRBJ1-5 | once | TRBV11-3 | CASSLPGQRNQPQHF | TGTGCCAGCAGCTTACCGGGACAGAGAAATCAGCCCCAGCATTTT
. | TRBJ2-5 | . | TRBV25-1 | CASSDRGTLGETQYF | TGTGCCAGCAGTGATAGGGGGACCCTAGGGGAGACCCAGTACTTC
. | TRBJ1-1 | . | TRBV19 | CASRKNRDTEAFF | TGTGCCAGTAGGAAAAACAGGGACACTGAAGCTTTCTTT
TRBD1 | TRBJ2-5 | . | TRBV5-4 | CASSSDDREETQYF | TGTGCCAGCAGCTCGGACGACAGGGAGGAGACCCAGTACTTC
. | TRBJ2-5 | . | TRBV15 | CATGSGGRQETQYF | TGTGCCACCGGGAGTGGGGGCCGCCAAGAGACCCAGTACTTC
. | TRBJ1-6 | once | TRBV7-9 | CSSSSRDSPLHF | TGTTCCAGCAGCTCCCGGGATTCACCCCTCCACTTT
TRBD1 | TRBJ2-7 | few | TRBV18 | CASSTPGQGAYEQYF | TGTGCCAGCTCAACACCCGGACAGGGGGCCTACGAGCAGTACTTC
. | TRBJ2-1 | . | TRBV6-1 | CASERGGVSYNEQFF | TGTGCCAGCGAACGAGGGGGGGTTTCCTACAATGAGCAGTTCTTC
. | TRBJ2-1 | . | TRBV9 | CASSVTQEQFF | TGTGCCAGCAGCGTCACACAGGAGCAGTTCTTC
. | TRBJ1-1 | few | TRBV13 | CASSLETGLAEAFF | TGTGCCAGCAGCTTAGAGACAGGTTTGGCTGAAGCTTTCTTT
. | TRBJ1-6 | . | TRBV7-2 | CASSLAQTGYNSPLHF | TGTGCCAGCAGCTTAGCACAAACAGGATACAATTCACCCCTCCACTTT
. | TRBJ1-3 | few | TRBV28 | CASRALQFVSGNTIYF | TGTGCCAGCAGAGCCTTACAGTTCGTTTCGGGAAACACCATATATTTT
TRBD2 | TRBJ2-1 | . | TRBV2 | CASSEQLAGVNEQFF | TGTGCCAGCAGTGAACAGCTAGCGGGGGTGAATGAGCAGTTCTTC
TRBD2 | TRBJ2-3 | . | TRBV6-1 | CASSPSGVTDTQYF | TGTGCCAGCAGTCCTAGCGGGGTTACAGATACGCAGTATTTT
. | TRBJ2-1 | . | TRBV2 | CASIHFLAGVIYNEQFF | TGTGCCAGCATCCATTTCCTCGCAGGGGTTATCTACAATGAGCAGTTCTTC
. | TRBJ1-6 | . | TRBV7-9 | CASRYNNSPLHF | TGTGCCAGCCGTTATAATAATTCACCCCTCCACTTT
TRBD1 | TRBJ1-4 | . | TRBV2 | CASRGDGTGLYEKLFF | TGTGCCAGCAGGGGAGATGGGACAGGGTTATATGAAAAACTGTTTTTT
. | TRBJ2-1 | . | TRBV15 | CATSRDIAGGGSNEQFF | TGTGCCACCAGCAGAGATATTGCCGGGGGTGGGAGCAATGAGCAGTTCTTC
TRBD2 | TRBJ2-3 | . | TRBV11-2 | CASSLVWRAGTTDTQYF | TGTGCCAGCAGCTTAGTTTGGAGAGCGGGGACCACAGATACGCAGTATTTT
TRBD1 | TRBJ1-4 | . | TRBV28 | CASSSTGTGEEKLFF | TGTGCCAGCAGTTCTACCGGGACAGGGGAAGAAAAACTGTTTTTT
TRBD2 | TRBJ2-1 | . | TRBV7-8 | CASSPGLAGGITYNEQFF | TGTGCCAGCAGCCCGGGACTAGCGGGGGGAATAACCTACAATGAGCAGTTCTTC
TRBD2 | TRBJ2-3 | . | TRBV9 | CASSLMAGGPDTQYF | TGTGCCAGCAGTCTAATGGCGGGGGGGCCAGATACGCAGTATTTT
TRBD1 | TRBJ2-1 | once | TRBV6-1 | CASSEGTGGIDYNEQFF | TGTGCCAGCAGTGAAGGGACAGGGGGCATCGACTACAATGAGCAGTTCTTC
. | TRBJ2-3 | . | TRBV5-4 | CASSPYGLTGSTDTQYF | TGTGCCAGCAGCCCGTACGGACTGACGGGGAGCACAGATACGCAGTATTTT
TRBD2 | TRBJ2-5 | . | TRBV5-1 | CASSSGLAVLQETQYF | TGCGCCAGCAGCTCGGGACTAGCGGTATTACAAGAGACCCAGTACTTC
. | TRBJ1-2 | . | TRBV29-1 | CSVSGQRGGYTF | TGCAGCGTTTCCGGGCAGCGGGGCGGCTACACCTTC
TRBD1 | TRBJ2-7 | . | TRBV7-2 | CASSSWDRGTYEQYF | TGTGCCAGCAGCTCTTGGGACAGGGGAACCTACGAGCAGTACTTC
TRBD2 | TRBJ2-5 | . | TRBV5-1 | CASRLGSWGLEGETQYF | TGCGCCAGCAGATTGGGATCGTGGGGACTAGAGGGAGAGACCCAGTACTTC
TRBD1 | TRBJ2-7 | . | TRBV6-5 | CASSNGQGYEQYF | TGTGCCAGCAGCAACGGACAGGGCTACGAGCAGTACTTC
. | TRBJ1-1 | . | TRBV19 | CASSIGQENTEAFF | TGTGCCAGTAGTATAGGACAGGAGAACACTGAAGCTTTCTTT
. | TRBJ2-7 | . | TRBV5-4 | CASSSGGTASYEQYF | TGTGCCAGCAGCTCAGGAGGGACCGCCTCCTACGAGCAGTACTTC
TRBD1 | TRBJ2-7 | few | TRBV5-1 | CASSNEGARDEQYF | TGCGCCAGCAGCAACGAGGGGGCTAGGGACGAGCAGTACTTC
. | TRBJ1-1 | . | TRBV7-8 | CASSSAGHTEAFF | TGTGCCAGCAGCTCGGCAGGTCACACTGAAGCTTTCTTT
TRBD1 | TRBJ2-2 | . | TRBV7-9 | CASSYRGLGELFF | TGTGCCAGCAGCTACAGGGGTTTGGGGGAGCTGTTTTTT
TRBD1 | TRBJ1-5 | . | TRBV6-5 | CASSPGTGGKQPQHF | TGTGCCAGCAGCCCAGGGACAGGGGGGAAACAGCCCCAGCATTTT
TRBD1 | TRBJ2-1 | . | TRBV13 | CASSLPGQGANEQFF | TGTGCCAGCAGCTTGCCGGGACAGGGGGCGAATGAGCAGTTCTTC
. | TRBJ2-7 | once | TRBV6-4 | CASSYGVGTYEQYF | TGTGCCAGCAGTTACGGGGTGGGGACCTACGAGCAGTACTTC
TRBD1 | TRBJ2-5 | . | TRBV28 | CASSRDRVQETQYF | TGTGCCAGCAGCCGGGACAGGGTACAAGAGACCCAGTACTTC
. | TRBJ1-5 | . | TRBV2 | CASMGLAENQPQHF | TGTGCCAGCATGGGTTTAGCGGAAAATCAGCCCCAGCATTTT
. | TRBJ2-2 | . | TRBV10-3 | CAISELSGTNTGELFF | TGTGCCATCAGTGAGTTATCCGGGACAAACACCGGGGAGCTGTTTTTT
. | TRBJ2-7 | . | TRBV4-3 | CASSQGGDYEQYF | TGCGCCAGCAGCCAAGGTGGAGACTACGAGCAGTACTTC
. | TRBJ1-5 | . | TRBV27 | CASADARPWAEGDQPQHF | TGTGCCAGTGCCGACGCCCGTCCCTGGGCAGAAGGCGATCAGCCCCAGCATTTT
. | TRBJ1-2 | once | TRBV5-6 | CASSWEDGYTF | TGTGCCAGCAGCTGGGAGGACGGCTACACCTTC
TRBD1 | TRBJ1-3 | medium-sized | TRBV19 | CASSPVRGTGGRTIYF | TGTGCCAGTAGTCCGGTCCGCGGGACAGGGGGTAGGACCATATATTTT
TRBD1 | TRBJ2-7 | . | TRBV5-1 | CASSFLTGGDEQYF | TGCGCCAGCAGCTTCTTGACAGGGGGCGACGAGCAGTACTTC
. | TRBJ2-2 | . | TRBV21-1 | CAIRLEANTGELFF | TGTGCCATCCGACTAGAAGCGAACACCGGGGAGCTGTTTTTT
TRBD2 | TRBJ2-7 | few | TRBV13 | CASRARGGVAREQYF | TGTGCCAGCAGGGCCCGGGGGGGAGTTGCTCGCGAGCAGTACTTC